A selection of T cell receptor beta chains follows, all from one sample in a study of response to subunit inactivated influenza vaccine. TCRdb re-analysed the RT-PCR reads in MiXCR, keeping a single row per CDR3 protein. The sample has roughly 700,000 distinct CDR3 sequences, about 15% seen once; the top ten hold around 10%. The sample in question was PBMCs from blood, obtained less than 13 days after vaccination. The source of these receptors is a man aged 50-60 years who received an inactivated influenza vaccine. CDR3s include the opening cysteine and the closing phenylalanine or tryptophan. D genes are given only for firm matches. Size is stated for part of the rows, as once, few or many counts, or as a class when the clone is expanded.

TRBV6-1,TRBJ2-5,NA,TRBD1,18,CASSPVAGGQHWSETQYF,TGTGCCAGCAGCCCCGTGGCAGGGGGCCAACACTGGTCAGAGACCCAGTACTTC
TRBV9,TRBJ2-7,NA,NA,14,CASSVGGLSYEQYF,TGTGCCAGCAGCGTGGGGGGCCTATCCTACGAGCAGTACTTC
TRBV18,TRBJ2-1,NA,NA,17,CASSQKSGDYSYNEQFF,TGTGCCAGCTCACAAAAAAGTGGGGATTACTCCTACAATGAGCAGTTCTTC
TRBV6-1,TRBJ1-4,NA,NA,11,CASRKAEKLFF,TGTGCCAGCAGAAAAGCAGAAAAACTGTTTTTT
TRBV7-2,TRBJ2-7,NA,NA,16,CASSLAAGAQSYEQYF,TGTGCCAGCAGCTTAGCCGCAGGGGCCCAATCCTACGAGCAGTACTTC
TRBV20-1,TRBJ2-2,NA,TRBD2,15,CSARPSGPNTGELFF,TGCAGTGCTAGACCTAGCGGCCCGAACACCGGGGAGCTGTTTTTT
TRBV28,TRBJ2-5,NA,NA,14,CASSERRIQETQYF,TGTGCCAGCAGTGAACGACGGATACAAGAGACCCAGTACTTC
TRBV7-2,TRBJ2-3,NA,TRBD2,15,CASGSRGGRTDTQYF,TGTGCCAGCGGTTCCCGCGGGGGACGCACAGATACGCAGTATTTT
TRBV7-2,TRBJ2-1,few,TRBD1,14,CASSRTGDRNEQFF,TGTGCCAGCAGCCGGACAGGGGATCGCAATGAGCAGTTCTTC
TRBV28,TRBJ1-2,NA,TRBD1,17,CASSTRQGASHNYGYTF,TGTGCCAGCAGCACTCGTCAGGGGGCTAGTCATAACTATGGCTACACCTTC
TRBV29-1,TRBJ2-2,few,NA,12,CSAVRGTGELFF,TGCAGCGCCGTGAGGGGGACCGGGGAGCTGTTTTTT
TRBV7-9,TRBJ1-1,NA,TRBD1,14,CASSPGGPNTEAFF,TGTGCCAGCAGCCCAGGGGGCCCGAACACTGAAGCTTTCTTT
TRBV6-1,TRBJ2-7,NA,TRBD2,14,CASSMGGRRYEQYF,TGTGCCAGCAGTATGGGCGGGAGGAGGTACGAGCAGTACTTC
TRBV29-1,TRBJ2-1,few,NA,15,CSVEPGTSSYNEQFF,TGCAGCGTTGAACCCGGAACGAGCTCCTACAATGAGCAGTTCTTC
TRBV12-3/TRBV12-4,TRBJ2-5,few,TRBD2,15,CASSFSSGKQETQYF,TGTGCCAGCAGTTTCTCTAGCGGGAAACAAGAGACCCAGTACTTC
TRBV5-4,TRBJ1-5,many,NA,14,CASSLAGANQPQHF,TGTGCCAGCAGCTTGGCAGGGGCGAATCAGCCCCAGCATTTT
TRBV7-2,TRBJ1-1,NA,NA,14,CASSRTGSNTEAFF,TGTGCCAGCAGCCGAACAGGCTCTAACACTGAAGCTTTCTTT
TRBV7-9,TRBJ2-2,NA,NA,16,CASSLFPRTKTGELFF,TGTGCCAGCAGCTTATTCCCCAGGACAAAGACCGGGGAGCTGTTTTTT
TRBV28,TRBJ1-1,NA,NA,13,CASSLPGVGRAFF,TGTGCCAGCAGTTTACCAGGGGTCGGTCGGGCTTTCTTT
TRBV4-2,TRBJ2-1,many,NA,16,CASSHAGASAYNEQFF,TGTGCCAGCAGCCACGCTGGGGCTAGCGCATACAATGAGCAGTTCTTC
TRBV3-1,TRBJ2-7,once,NA,15,CASSQEAPCTYEQYF,TGTGCCAGCAGCCAAGAGGCCCCTTGTACCTACGAGCAGTACTTC
TRBV20-1,TRBJ1-5,NA,TRBD1,14,CSARTGGINQPQHF,TGCAGTGCGCGGACAGGGGGAATCAATCAGCCCCAGCATTTT
TRBV4-3,TRBJ2-1,NA,NA,15,CASSQHILSGDEQFF,TGCGCCAGCAGCCAACACATCCTTAGCGGAGATGAGCAGTTCTTC
TRBV7-3,TRBJ2-2,NA,NA,16,CASSLIGSWGTGELFF,TGTGCCAGCAGCTTAATTGGTAGCTGGGGCACCGGGGAGCTGTTTTTT
TRBV5-5,TRBJ2-3,NA,TRBD2,15,CASSLSGRAVDTQYF,TGTGCCAGCAGCCTAAGCGGGAGGGCTGTAGATACGCAGTATTTT
TRBV28,TRBJ2-3,NA,NA,15,CASSISGLGTDTQYF,TGTGCCAGCAGTATATCAGGGCTAGGCACAGATACGCAGTATTTT
TRBV11-3,TRBJ2-1,NA,NA,21,CASSSLRAVTRSNSSYNEQFF,TGTGCCAGCAGCTCCTTAAGGGCCGTCACCCGCAGCAACAGCTCCTACAATGAGCAGTTCTTC
TRBV7-9,TRBJ2-1,many,NA,13,CASSPASYNEQFF,TGTGCCAGCAGCCCAGCCTCCTACAATGAGCAGTTCTTC
TRBV20-1,TRBJ2-3,few,TRBD1,15,CSADGQDSSTDTQYF,TGCAGTGCCGACGGACAGGATTCTAGCACAGATACGCAGTATTTT
TRBV20-1,TRBJ1-2,NA,NA,12,CSARPDMAGYTF,TGCAGTGCTAGACCCGACATGGCGGGCTACACCTTC
TRBV5-1,TRBJ2-7,few,NA,13,CASSFGGYNEQYF,TGCGCCAGCAGCTTTGGAGGGTACAACGAGCAGTACTTC
TRBV19,TRBJ2-7,few,TRBD2,16,CASSIARGRDTYEQYF,TGTGCCAGTAGTATAGCCCGCGGGAGGGATACCTACGAGCAGTACTTC